This TCR beta chain is from a study of T cells after yellow fever vaccination. Template switching with 5'RACE generated the TCR cDNA and added a universal primer site and UMIs. A single record per CDR3 protein comes from TCRdb applying MiXCR to the 5' RACE reads. The repertoire consists of 120,000 or so distinct CDR3 sequences, with almost 9% occurring once and the leading ten covering 40%. V lost 5 bases and J 2 bases, leaving 9 bases between the germline ends. The CDR3 is 13 amino acids. This TCR was sampled from a man younger than 35 who received the YFV17D yellow fever vaccine. Source: CD8+ T cells sorted from PBMCs, taken on the day of the yellow fever booster vaccination. J is TRBJ1-2 and V is TRBV12-3 or TRBV12-4, with D unresolved. The CDR3 DNA is TGTGCCAGCAGTCCCCAATGGAACTATGGCTACACCTTC. This encodes CASSPQWNYGYTF.